The source of this T cell receptor (beta chain) is a study of cytomegalovirus exposure and HLA in healthy donors. Vbeta (60) and Jbeta (13) primers were used in the PCR. The repertoire was sequenced with immunoSEQ multiplex PCR; TCRdb's copy has only in-frame clones and lacks some. The sample shows 150,000 to 190,000 clones, around 79% of them seen only once. Looked up from germline, CDR1 is SGHRS and CDR2 is YFSETQ. CDR3 length: 13 amino acids. The V end lost 4 bases, the J end lost 3 bases, and 11 bases lay between the germline ends. The sequencing sample was made of PBMCs. V is TRBV5-1 and J is TRBJ2-7, with TRBD1 as a possible D gene (5 bases). The clonotype comes from a man younger than 35 in good health and CMV-seronegative. CDR3 amino acids: CASSDDSYYEQYF. In DNA, the CDR3 is TGCGCCAGCAGCGATGACAGCTACTACGAGCAGTACTTC.